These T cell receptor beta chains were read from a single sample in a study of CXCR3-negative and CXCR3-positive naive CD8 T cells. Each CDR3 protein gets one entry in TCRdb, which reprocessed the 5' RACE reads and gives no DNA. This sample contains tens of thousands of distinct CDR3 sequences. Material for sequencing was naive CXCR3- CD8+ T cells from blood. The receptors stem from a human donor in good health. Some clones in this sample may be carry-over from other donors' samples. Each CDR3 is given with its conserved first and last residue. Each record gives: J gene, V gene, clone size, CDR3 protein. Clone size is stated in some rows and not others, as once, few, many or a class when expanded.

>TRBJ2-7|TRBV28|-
CASSKLESSYEQYF
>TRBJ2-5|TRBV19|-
CASSGRGRETQYF
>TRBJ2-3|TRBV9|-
CASSSFGGGDTQYF
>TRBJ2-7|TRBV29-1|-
CSVERTGGYEQYF
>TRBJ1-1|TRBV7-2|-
CASSLLPGGAGGEALF
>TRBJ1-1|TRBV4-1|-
CASKLRDSSPGTEAFF
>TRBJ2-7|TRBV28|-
CASRTGSYEQYF
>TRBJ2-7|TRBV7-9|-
CASSLGDRVTYEQYF
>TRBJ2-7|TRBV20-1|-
CSAWGPQEPYEQYF
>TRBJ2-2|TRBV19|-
CASSIARSSGELFF
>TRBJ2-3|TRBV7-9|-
CASSLNPTQYF
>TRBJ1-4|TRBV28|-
CASSKHSTNEKLFF
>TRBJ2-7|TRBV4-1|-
CASSQAETYYEQYF
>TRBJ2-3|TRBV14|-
CASSQERGRTDTQYF
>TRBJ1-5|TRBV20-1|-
CSALTGNRGDQPQHF
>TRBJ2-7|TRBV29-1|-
CSVEVQGGPYEQYF
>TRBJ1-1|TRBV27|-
CASSLGRGYTEAFF
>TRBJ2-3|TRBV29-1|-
CSVEGVAGGPFSTDTQYF
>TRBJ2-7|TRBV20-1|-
CSAPDRAPYEQYF
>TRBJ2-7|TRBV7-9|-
CASSLVGTYEQYF
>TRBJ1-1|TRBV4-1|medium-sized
CASSHADQGWNTEAFF
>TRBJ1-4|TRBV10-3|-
CAIGSGGVEEKLFF
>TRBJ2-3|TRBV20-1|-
CSRAASSDTDTQYF
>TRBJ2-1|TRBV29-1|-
CSVVSSGGRLYNEQFF
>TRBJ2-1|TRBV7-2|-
CASSTGQPITEQFF
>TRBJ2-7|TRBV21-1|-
CASSKGTGSSYYEQYF
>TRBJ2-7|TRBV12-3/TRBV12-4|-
CASSMTGKGSYEQYF
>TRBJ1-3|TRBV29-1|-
CSALSASGNTIYF
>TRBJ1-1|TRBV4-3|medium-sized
CASSQGGRGSGTEAFF
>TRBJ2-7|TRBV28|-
CASSPVQGEQYF
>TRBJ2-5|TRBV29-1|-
CSVEDLQAGGPFWETQYF
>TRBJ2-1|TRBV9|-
CASSGGTAAKQFF
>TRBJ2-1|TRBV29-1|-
CSVEPGEMNEQFF
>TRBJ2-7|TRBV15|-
CATTMGAGTGTYEQYF
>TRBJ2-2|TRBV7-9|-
CASSPTSGRSHTGELFF
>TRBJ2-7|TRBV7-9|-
CASSLSSTLIYEQYF
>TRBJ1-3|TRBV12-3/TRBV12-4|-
CASSPTGSGNTIYF
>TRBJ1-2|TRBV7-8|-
CASSLLTRGQARYGEYGYTF
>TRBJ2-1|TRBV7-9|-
CADIHGTSEWEQFF
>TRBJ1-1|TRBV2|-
CASTSSGTEAFF
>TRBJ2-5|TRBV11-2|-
CASSSEAGGRGEAQYF
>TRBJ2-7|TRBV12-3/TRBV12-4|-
CASSFSAAGYEQYF
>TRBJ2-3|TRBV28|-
CASSPIAGSSTDTQYF
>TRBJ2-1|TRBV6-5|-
CASSYKYYNEQFF
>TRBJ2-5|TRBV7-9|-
CASSSSLVLKTQYF
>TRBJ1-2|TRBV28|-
CATRAFLNYGYTF
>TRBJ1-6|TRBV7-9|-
CASSLAGDSPLHF
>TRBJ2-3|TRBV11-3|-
CASSTSGWRETGTDTQYF
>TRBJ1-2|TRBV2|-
CASIQGPLSEGYTF
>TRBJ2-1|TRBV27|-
CASSSFRGSSYNEQFF
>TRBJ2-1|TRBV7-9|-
CASSSEYNEQFF
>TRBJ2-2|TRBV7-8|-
CASSLASSGELFF
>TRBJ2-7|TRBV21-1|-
CASSHLNGVSSYEQYF
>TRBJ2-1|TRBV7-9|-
CASSPSTGEGYNEQFF
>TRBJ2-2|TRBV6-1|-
CAGGQQNTGELFF